This T cell receptor (beta chain) was profiled in a study of cytomegalovirus exposure and HLA in healthy donors. Findings and caveats of the study: According to reports, the classifier identified cytomegalovirus status with high specificity and sensitivity. A few chains tied to CMV proved CMV antigen-specific in vitro. Association of a missense DCLRE1C variant with TCR beta V- and J-gene trimming was reported in a later analysis.

J gave up 7 bases and V 5 bases, and 8 bases lay outside the gene matches. Looked up from germline, CDR1 is SGHTA and CDR2 is FQGTGA. The CDR3 sequence is 13 residues long. This clone was counted once. Its antigen is undetermined. Vbeta (60) and Jbeta (13) primers were used in the PCR. TCRdb's table, derived via immunoSEQ multiplex PCR, lists solely in-frame clones and lacks some. The top ten hold around 2% of the sample, which has 150,000 to 200,000 clones, around 81% seen once. This TCR came from a woman aged 18 to 35 in good health and CMV-seropositive. Sequencing was carried out using PBMCs. The chain employs TRBV7-3 and TRBJ2-7; 7 nucleotides line up with TRBD1. CDR3 DNA: TGTGCCAGCAGCCCGACCGCACAGGGGGAGCAGTACTTC. The encoded protein is CASSPTAQGEQYF.